This is a list of T cell receptor beta chains from one sample in a study of T cells after yellow fever vaccination. TCRdb re-called the 5' RACE reads with MiXCR, one entry per CDR3 protein. The sample yields some 250,000 distinct CDR3 sequences, roughly 3.7% seen once. The source was PBMCs, collected 15 days after the yellow fever booster vaccination. The receptor set was obtained from a man aged 18 to 30 who received the YFV17D yellow fever vaccine. Each CDR3 is given with its conserved first and last residue. The order of the fields is clone size, J gene, V gene, D gene, CDR3 protein, CDR3 DNA. D genes are given only for firm matches. Clone size is given for some rows only: seen once, a few or many times, or a class if the clone is expanded.

many,TRBJ2-2,TRBV7-9,-,CASSLHGGTGELFF,TGTGCCAGCAGCTTGCATGGTGGCACCGGGGAGCTGTTTTTT
many,TRBJ1-1,TRBV4-1,-,CASSQDKGFSPEAFF,TGCGCCAGCAGCCAAGATAAGGGGTTTTCACCTGAAGCTTTCTTT
many,TRBJ1-6,TRBV5-5,-,CASSTGSSYNSPLHF,TGTGCCAGCAGTACAGGGAGCTCCTATAATTCACCCCTCCACTTT
few,TRBJ2-5,TRBV27,-,CASSLFTARKETQYF,TGTGCCAGCAGTTTATTCACAGCTCGAAAAGAGACCCAGTACTTC
many,TRBJ1-4,TRBV7-9,TRBD1,CASSFRGINEKLF,TGTGCCAGCAGCTTCAGGGGGATTAATGAAAAACTGTTT
many,TRBJ2-2,TRBV7-2,-,CASSFFGQNTGELFF,TGTGCCAGCAGCTTCTTTGGGCAGAACACCGGGGAGCTGTTTTTT
many,TRBJ2-7,TRBV29-1,TRBD1,CSVEEQGAVEQYF,TGCAGCGTTGAAGAACAGGGGGCGGTCGAGCAGTACTTC
many,TRBJ2-2,TRBV5-1,-,CASSFWNTGELFF,TGCGCCAGCAGCTTTTGGAACACCGGGGAGCTGTTTTTT
many,TRBJ2-1,TRBV7-2,-,CASSLRQPSSYNEQFF,TGTGCCAGCAGCTTACGCCAGCCAAGCTCCTACAATGAGCAGTTCTTC
-,TRBJ2-1,TRBV18,TRBD2,CASSPSPVGLAGARVEQFF,TGTGCCAGCTCACCATCGCCAGTGGGGCTAGCGGGGGCCCGTGTCGAGCAGTTCTTC
many,TRBJ1-2,TRBV5-1,-,CASSLDPGELGYTF,TGCGCCAGCAGCTTGGACCCAGGGGAACTTGGCTACACCTTC
many,TRBJ1-6,TRBV21-1,-,CASSVRDRGFSPLHF,TGTGCCAGCAGCGTCCGGGACAGGGGGTTTTCACCCCTCCACTTT
-,TRBJ2-7,TRBV7-2,-,CASSPGGGISYEQYF,TGTGCCAGCAGCCCCGGAGGGGGGATCTCCTACGAGCAGTACTTC
many,TRBJ2-6,TRBV28,TRBD1,CASSLPGTGSRGANVLTF,TGTGCCAGCAGTTTACCCGGGACAGGGTCTCGTGGGGCCAACGTCCTGACTTTC
many,TRBJ2-5,TRBV7-2,-,CASSPLGGQETQYF,TGTGCCAGCAGCCCCCTCGGGGGACAAGAGACCCAGTACTTC
many,TRBJ1-5,TRBV7-8,-,CASSLADTNQPQHF,TGTGCCAGCAGCCTCGCGGACACTAATCAGCCCCAGCATTTT
-,TRBJ1-2,TRBV6-2/TRBV6-3,-,CASRTGRMTAQNYGYTF,TGTGCCAGCAGAACGGGACGGATGACAGCGCAAAACTATGGCTACACCTTC
many,TRBJ1-3,TRBV7-2,-,CASSFDGNTIYF,TGTGCCAGCAGCTTTGACGGGAACACCATATATTTT
many,TRBJ1-4,TRBV7-6,-,CASSLERSGTNEKLFF,TGTGCCAGCAGCTTAGAGAGGTCCGGGACTAATGAAAAACTGTTTTTT
many,TRBJ2-7,TRBV30,-,CAWRDSEGNYYEQYF,TGTGCCTGGCGAGACTCCGAGGGGAATTACTACGAGCAGTACTTC
many,TRBJ1-5,TRBV27,TRBD1,CASSLTPPGQGGLSNQPQHF,TGTGCCAGCAGTTTAACGCCCCCGGGACAGGGGGGATTGAGCAATCAGCCCCAGCATTTT
many,TRBJ2-3,TRBV7-2,-,CASSRGGGPTDTQYF,TGTGCCAGCAGCCGGGGCGGCGGACCCACAGATACGCAGTATTTT